Each of the 16 T cell receptor beta chains below was sequenced from the same sample in a study of T-cell memory formation after mild COVID-19. TCRdb re-analysed the 5' RACE reads in MiXCR, keeping a single row per CDR3 protein. Among 150,000 to 200,000 distinct CDR3 sequences listed, around 13% were seen once. Sequenced sample: PBMCs or a T cell subset sorted from them (not recorded which). Source of these receptors: a man younger than 35 who had mild COVID-19 (a few samples of this study predate the infection). Cell type and time point are not known.

The V call is TRBV5-4, the J call TRBJ2-3; 7 bases match TRBD1. Germline trimming cut 4 bases from V and 0 bases from J; bases unmatched to any gene: 11. This CDR3 comprises 17 residues. The germline CDR1 and CDR2 sequences are SGHNT and YYREEE (reference sequence). The CDR3 DNA sequence: TGTGCCAGCAGCCGGGACAGCCGACAATCAAGCACAGATACGCAGTATTTT. It is translated as CASSRDSRQSSTDTQYF. Complete variable domain (other parts from reference TRBV5-4 and TRBJ2-3): ETGVTQSPTHLIKTRGQQVTLRCSSQSGHNTVSWYQQALGQGPQFIFQYYREEENGRGNFPPRFSGLQFPNYSSELNVNALELDDSALYLCASSRDSRQSSTDTQYFGPGTRLTVL.

The rearrangement joins TRBV24-1 to TRBJ1-5, with a possible D match to TRBD1 (5 bases). Germline V gives CDR1 KGHDR, CDR2 SFDVKD. The CDR3 totals 16 residues. V lost 2 bases to trimming and J lost 6 bases, with 16 bases between them. CDR3 amino acids: CATSDSNRDGIQPQHF. In nucleotides, the CDR3 is TGTGCCACCAGTGATTCAAACCGGGACGGTATTCAGCCCCAGCATTTT.

This clonotype was detected a few times. The genes are TRBV6-5 and TRBJ1-1; no clear D. Deletions cut 4 bases from V and 5 bases from J, with 11 bases between. The germline V gene has CDR1 MNHEY and CDR2 SVGAGI. The CDR3 is 13 amino acids. CDR3 coding DNA: TGTGCCAGCAGTTGGCTGGGGAGGACTGAAGCTTTCTTT. This codes for CASSWLGRTEAFF.

This chain links TRBV7-2 with TRBJ1-5; D is uncertain. The V gene lost 0 bases and the J gene lost 4 bases, with 4 bases spanning the gap. CDR1 and CDR2 from the germline V gene are SGHTA and FQGNSA. CDR3 size: 13 residues. The DNA for the CDR3 is TGTGCCAGCAGCTTAGCCGTAAATCAGCCCCAGCATTTT. Translating gives CASSLAVNQPQHF.

This clonotype was detected only a few times. The chain is built from TRBV12-3 or TRBV12-4 and TRBJ1-1, with TRBD1 matching 10 bases. The V gene end was trimmed by 6 bases and the J gene end by 4 bases; junction bases not matched to a gene: 8. CDR3 size: 15 residues. For the CDR3, the DNA is TGTGCCAGCAGCCCCGGGACAGGGGAATTCACTGAAGCTTTCTTT. Encoded protein: CASSPGTGEFTEAFF.

V usage is TRBV5-1 and J usage is TRBJ1-5; D not resolved. Germline V gene data show CDR1 as SGHRS and CDR2 as YFSETQ. The CDR3 runs to 15 residues. Trimming shortened V by 1 base and J by 0 bases, and 8 bases separated the two germline ends. This chain's CDR3 is CASSLTGNSNQPQHF. In DNA form, the CDR3 reads TGCGCCAGCAGCTTGACCGGGAATAGCAATCAGCCCCAGCATTTT.

This clonotype was picked up a small number of times. J is TRBJ2-2 and V is TRBV5-1, with no clear D. CDR1 SGHRS and CDR2 YFSETQ come from the germline V gene. The V and J ends lost 4 bases and 7 bases respectively, with 17 bases between them. The CDR3 contains 15 residues. CDR3 sequence: CASSGEVGPGGELFF. The DNA for the CDR3 is TGCGCCAGCAGCGGCGAAGTTGGTCCGGGCGGGGAGCTGTTTTTT. Filled out from reference TRBV5-1 and TRBJ2-2, the complete variable domain reads KAGVTQTPRYLIKTRGQQVTLSCSPISGHRSVSWYQQTPGQGLQFLFEYFSETQRNKGNFPGRFSGRQFSNSRSEMNVSTLELGDSALYLCASSGEVGPGGELFFGEGSRLTVL.

V is TRBV2 and J is TRBJ1-5; the match to TRBD1 covers 10 bases. Germline-derived CDR1 and CDR2 are SNHLY and FYNNEI. This CDR3 region has 16 residues. J was trimmed by 4 bases and V by 5 bases; bases with no gene match: 8. The CDR3 reads CASSQTGTGENQPQHF. The CDR3 DNA sequence: TGTGCCAGCAGTCAGACCGGGACAGGGGAGAATCAGCCCCAGCATTTT.

The V and J genes are TRBV5-1 and TRBJ2-5; 11 bases match TRBD1. The CDR3 loop spans 15 amino acids. V lost 3 bases and J lost 5; bases outside the gene matches: 6. Germline V gives CDR1 SGHRS, CDR2 YFSETQ. The CDR3 protein is CASSSGQGAWETQYF. The CDR3 DNA reads TGCGCCAGCAGCTCAGGACAGGGGGCGTGGGAGACCCAGTACTTC.

The V gene is TRBV6-5, the J gene TRBJ2-3; no clear D. The V gene's germline CDR1 is MNHEY and CDR2 SVGAGI. Trimming left V 10 bases short and J 2 bases short, with 13 bases between. This CDR3 has 13 residues. CDR3 in amino acids: CAIRSWDTDTQYF. The CDR3 bases are TGTGCCATAAGGAGTTGGGACACAGATACGCAGTATTTT.

This chain joins TRBV11-2 and TRBJ2-1; 7 bases match TRBD2. Germline loops: CDR1 SGHAT, CDR2 FQNNGV. The V segment lost 1 base and the J segment 8 bases; nucleotides outside the gene matches: 11. CDR3 size: 16 residues. The DNA of the CDR3 is TGTGCCAGCAGCTTAGGACTAGCCCCGCGTTGGGATGAGCAGTTCTTC. Translation: CASSLGLAPRWDEQFF. The whole variable domain, remainder taken from reference TRBV11-2 and TRBJ2-1, is EAGVAQSPRYKIIEKRQSVAFWCNPISGHATLYWYQQILGQGPKLLIQFQNNGVVDDSQLPKDRFSAERLKGVDSTLKIQPAKLEDSAVYLCASSLGLAPRWDEQFFGPGTRLTVL.

The chain employs TRBV7-9 and TRBJ1-1; D is possibly TRBD1 (6 bases). V gave up 4 bases and J gave up 4 bases, with 13 bases separating them. CDR1 and CDR2 from the germline V gene are SEHNR and FQNEAQ (reference sequence). CDR3 length: 14 amino acids. CDR3 coding DNA: TGTGCCAGCAGCTCACAGGGAATTGGCACTGAAGCTTTCTTT. It encodes CASSSQGIGTEAFF. The full variable domain, in which reference TRBV7-9 and TRBJ1-1 provide the parts outside the CDR3, is DTGVSQNPRHKITKRGQNVTFRCDPISEHNRLYWYRQTLGQGPEFLTYFQNEAQLEKSRLLSDRFSAERPKGSFSTLEIQRTEQGDSAMYLCASSSQGIGTEAFFGQGTRLTVV.

This clonotype was detected ten times or more. The V gene is TRBV7-3, the J gene TRBJ2-5; a weak D match, TRBD2 (6 bases). The germline V and J ends were trimmed by 4 bases and 5 bases, with 17 bases remaining between them. This CDR3 has 15 residues. Germline-derived CDR1 and CDR2 are SGHTA and FQGTGA. The CDR3 nucleotides read TGTGCCAGCAGCTCCGCCGGACTATTTGGGGAGACCCAGTACTTC. Its protein product is CASSSAGLFGETQYF.

The chain has TRBV6-6 and TRBJ2-7; tentative D call: TRBD2 (5 bases). The CDR3 covers 14 residues. CDR1 is MNHNY and CDR2 is SVGAGI in the germline V gene (reference sequence). Deletions cut 0 bases from V and 0 bases from J, with 6 bases between. The CDR3 spells CASSYSGSSYEQYV. The DNA of the CDR3 is TGTGCCAGCAGTTACTCGGGGAGCTCCTACGAGCAGTACGTC.

This sequence joins TRBV7-2 and TRBJ2-3; no reliable D call. This CDR3 has 15 amino acids. Trimming left V 0 bases short and J 0 bases short, with 7 bases between. Germline V gene data show CDR1 as SGHTA and CDR2 as FQGNSA. CDR3 DNA: TGTGCCAGCAGCTTAGCCAGTCTCAGCACAGATACGCAGTATTTT. This translates into CASSLASLSTDTQYF.

This clonotype was picked up many times. The rearrangement joins TRBV12-3 or TRBV12-4 to TRBJ1-1; D remains unclear. The CDR3 runs to 10 residues. V was clipped by 6 bases and J by 4 bases, with 3 bases between them. CDR3 loop: CASRGTEAFF. Here the CDR3 DNA reads TGTGCCAGCAGGGGCACTGAAGCTTTCTTT.